Below are 30 T cell receptor beta chains sequenced from a single sample in a study of blood T cell repertoires in COVID-19. The table came from immunoSEQ multiplex PCR; TCRdb's copy has only in-frame clones and leaves some out. The sample includes fewer than 90,000 clones, over 65% of them seen just once. The sequencing sample was made of peripheral blood. The receptors here all came from a human donor in a cohort sampled during active COVID-19.

J is TRBJ2-3 and V is TRBV19; maybe TRBD2 (6 bases). The CDR3 has 14 amino acids. Per the germline V gene, CDR1 is LNHDA and CDR2 is SQIVND (reference sequence). V was shortened by 3 bases and J by 6 bases, with 13 bases between the two germline ends. DNA of the CDR3: TGTGCCAGTAGTATGAGAGGGAGGCCCGATACGCAGTATTTT. Translated, it gives CASSMRGRPDTQYF.

This chain links TRBV7-9 with TRBJ1-3; D unclear. Germline V gene data show CDR1 as SEHNR and CDR2 as FQNEAQ (reference sequence). V lost 4 bases and J lost 1, with 8 bases in between. The CDR3 runs to 14 residues. The CDR3 spells CASSSRGSGNTIYF. CDR3 bases: TGTGCCAGCAGCTCGCGGGGATCTGGAAACACCATATATTTT.

The rearrangement uses TRBV28 and TRBJ2-1; D gene uncertain. The CDR3 has 14 amino acids. Germline values: CDR1 MDHEN, CDR2 SYDVKM. The V end lost 1 base, the J end lost 6 bases, and 10 bases lay between the germline ends. This CDR3 is CASSLLSEINEQFF. As DNA, the CDR3 is TGTGCCAGCAGTTTATTGTCCGAGATCAATGAGCAGTTCTTC.

This clone occurred a few times. The V call is TRBV4-3, the J call TRBJ2-7; D gene ambiguous. CDR1 is LGHNA and CDR2 is YSLEER in the germline V gene. There are 14 residues in the CDR3. Trimming removed 0 bases at V and 2 bases at J, with 8 bases between. Here the CDR3 reads CASSQDDQAYEQYF. The CDR3 DNA is TGCGCCAGCAGCCAAGATGACCAGGCCTACGAGCAGTACTTC.

V and J are TRBV15 and TRBJ2-3; 12 positions match TRBD1. Germline V gene data show CDR1 as LNHNV and CDR2 as YYDKDF (reference sequence). The CDR3 totals 15 residues. The V gene end was trimmed by 3 bases and the J gene end by 2 bases; junction bases not matched to a gene: 0. CDR3 in DNA: TGTGCCACCAGCAGGGGACAGGGGGCCACAGATACGCAGTATTTT. As protein: CATSRGQGATDTQYF. The full variable domain, rest sourced from reference TRBV15 and TRBJ2-3, is DAMVIQNPRYQVTQFGKPVTLSCSQTLNHNVMYWYQQKSSQAPKLLFHYYDKDFNNEADTPDNFQSRRPNTSFCFLDIRSPGLGDTAMYLCATSRGQGATDTQYFGPGTRLTVL.

Points on this clone: Additional DNA sequences in this sample encode the identical CDR3. The rearrangement joins TRBV29-1 to TRBJ1-3; TRBD1 might be the D (6 bases). Looked up from germline, CDR1 is SQVTM and CDR2 is ANQGSEA. Between the trimmed V and J ends, which lost 6 bases and 0 bases, there was a span of 9 bases. The CDR3 is 13 residues long. The CDR3 nucleotides read TGCAGCGTCGGACAGTCCTCTGGAAACACCATATATTTT. Protein product: CSVGQSSGNTIYF.

This clone was found a few times. The chain uses TRBV5-4 and TRBJ2-3; 12 bases are shared with TRBD2. Trimming at V came to 3 bases and at J to 5 bases, leaving 10 bases not matched to a gene. CDR1 and CDR2 (germline): SGHNT, YYREEE (reference sequence). CDR3 length equals 17 residues. The CDR3 DNA follows: TGTGCCAGCAGCTCACGACTAGCGGGAGTCAGTGGAGATACGCAGTATTTT. Translation gives CASSSRLAGVSGDTQYF.

The chain couples TRBV28 to TRBJ2-1, with 8 bases matching TRBD2. Germline CDR1 MDHEN, CDR2 SYDVKM. Trimming removed 5 bases from V and 0 bases from J; junction bases left unmatched: 3. There are 15 residues in the CDR3. CDR3 nucleotide sequence: TGTGCCAGCAGTGGGAGCGGGAGCTCCTACAATGAGCAGTTCTTC. Encoded protein: CASSGSGSSYNEQFF.

CDR3 amino acids: CASRWGQGTTEAFF. CDR3 nucleotides: TGTGCCAGCCGGTGGGGACAGGGGACCACTGAAGCTTTCTTT. This sequence joins TRBV6-5 and TRBJ1-1, with 10 bases identical to TRBD1. The germline V gene has CDR1 MNHEY and CDR2 SVGAGI. The CDR3 is 14 residues long. V was clipped by 8 bases and J by 4 bases; unmatched bases: 7.

A few counts support this clone. The chain uses TRBV7-2 and TRBJ2-7, with 10 bases that match TRBD1. From germline, CDR1 is SGHTA and CDR2 FQGNSA. The CDR3 runs 14 residues. The J segment lost 7 bases and the V segment lost 4 bases, leaving 7 bases of the junction unmatched. CDR3 coding DNA: TGTGCCAGCAGCTACGGGACAGGGGCCGTGGAGCAGTACTTC. The encoded protein is CASSYGTGAVEQYF. Full variable domain (missing parts from reference TRBV7-2 and TRBJ2-7): GAGVSQSPSNKVTEKGKDVELRCDPISGHTALYWYRQSLGQGLEFLIYFQGNSAPDKSGLPSDRFSAERTGGSVSTLTIQRTQQEDSAVYLCASSYGTGAVEQYFGPGTRLTVT.

The rearrangement uses TRBV28 and TRBJ2-4; tentatively, D is TRBD2 (5 bases). Germline V lookup: CDR1 MDHEN, CDR2 SYDVKM. CDR3 size: 16 residues. Trimming left V 1 base short and J 0 bases short, with 10 bases between. The DNA of the CDR3 is TGTGCCAGCAGTTTATTTATAAGCGGAGCCAAAAACATTCAGTACTTC. It is translated as CASSLFISGAKNIQYF.

This chain uses TRBV28 with TRBJ2-7; D perhaps matches TRBD1 (6 bases). Per germline, CDR1 MDHEN and CDR2 SYDVKM. Trimming cost V 5 bases and J 1 base, with 12 bases left between them. CDR3 length: 14 residues. The DNA of the CDR3 is TGTGCCAGCAGTGGTTTCAGGGGATCCTACGAGCAGTACTTC. Translated, it gives CASSGFRGSYEQYF.

CDR3 loop: CASRTGGTGNSPLHF. The CDR3 DNA is TGCGCCAGCAGAACGGGGGGGACGGGGAATTCACCCCTCCACTTT. The V and J genes are TRBV5-1 and TRBJ1-6; D is perhaps TRBD1 (5 bases). Looked up from germline, CDR1 is SGHRS and CDR2 is YFSETQ. The length of the CDR3 is 15 residues. Trimming removed 5 bases at V and 7 bases at J, with 16 bases between.

The rearrangement links TRBV28 to TRBJ2-6, with 7 bases matching TRBD1. CDR1 and CDR2 (germline): MDHEN, SYDVKM. Trimming removed 8 bases from V and 0 bases from J; junction bases left unmatched: 10. The CDR3 has 17 residues. The CDR3 bases are TGTGCCAGCGCGACCGGGACAGCCAGCTCTGGGGCCAACGTCCTGACTTTC. This encodes CASATGTASSGANVLTF.

As for this clone: The junction shows a germline mismatch at one end, possibly a read error. The rearrangement links TRBV29-1 to TRBJ2-5; TRBD1 matches 9 bases. Looked up from germline, CDR1 is SQVTM and CDR2 is ANQGSEA. The CDR3 is made up of 14 amino acids. CDR3 nucleotide sequence: TGCAGCGTGGAAGACAGGGGGAAGGGAGAGACCCAGTACTTC. This sequence encodes CSVEDRGKGETQYF. The full variable domain, in which reference TRBV29-1 and TRBJ2-5 provide the parts outside the CDR3, is SAVISQKPSRDICQRGTSLTIQCQVDSQVTMMFWYRQQPGQSLTLIATANQGSEATYESGFVIDKFPISRPNLTFSTLTVSNMSPEDSSIYLCSVEDRGKGETQYFGPGTRLLVL.

In its sample, this clone was seen a few times. This chain connects TRBV29-1 to TRBJ2-7; D is perhaps TRBD1 (6 bases). The CDR3 length is 14 residues. The germline V gene has CDR1 SQVTM and CDR2 ANQGSEA. V was trimmed by 6 bases and J by 0 bases, leaving 15 bases between them. The CDR3 loop is CSVAQSGDSYEQYF. CDR3 in DNA: TGCAGCGTCGCCCAATCAGGGGACTCCTACGAGCAGTACTTC.

The J gene is TRBJ2-1, the V gene TRBV25-1; TRBD2 aligns across 11 bases. J gave up 4 bases and V 5 bases, and 4 bases lay outside the gene matches. From germline, CDR1 is MGHDK and CDR2 SYGVNS. This CDR3 spans 15 amino acids. CDR3 amino acids: CASSLTSGRYNEQFF. CDR3 coding DNA: TGTGCCAGCAGTCTTACTAGCGGGAGATACAATGAGCAGTTCTTC.

The chain links TRBV6-2 or TRBV6-3 to TRBJ2-1; 8 bases match TRBD2. The CDR3 length is 17 residues. The V gene's germline CDR1 is MNHEY and CDR2 SVGEGT. V was pared by 0 bases and J by 7 bases, with 11 bases of the junction left unmatched. The CDR3 nucleotides are TGTGCCAGCAGTTACTCGAGGGCGAGACTAGCGAGGAATGAGCAGTTCTTC. It is translated as CASSYSRARLARNEQFF.

This clone was counted a few times. The chain employs TRBV19 and TRBJ1-4, with no clear D. The CDR3 runs 14 residues. Per the germline V gene, CDR1 is LNHDA and CDR2 is SQIVND (reference sequence). Trimming stripped 3 bases from V and 7 bases from J, with 12 bases between. CDR3 protein: CASSILAGPEKLFF. The CDR3 nucleotides read TGTGCCAGTAGTATTCTCGCGGGTCCTGAAAAACTGTTTTTT.

This chain uses TRBV9 with TRBJ1-3; TRBD1 aligns across 12 bases. Losses at the gene ends were 5 bases for V and 16 bases for J; bases not matched to a gene: 10. The germline gives CDR1 SGDLS, CDR2 YYNGEE. The CDR3 covers 13 residues. CDR3 loop: CASSETGTGGSYF. CDR3 sequence (DNA): TGTGCCAGCAGTGAGACCGGGACAGGGGGCTCGTATTTT.

Only a few counts were recorded for this clone. The chain links TRBV28 to TRBJ2-3, with TRBD2 identical over 9 bases. The V segment lost 5 bases and the J segment 1 base; nucleotides outside the gene matches: 10. The CDR3 covers 17 residues. The germline CDR1 and CDR2 sequences are MDHEN and SYDVKM. The CDR3 region is CASSPAGGAKGTDTQYF. DNA for the CDR3: TGTGCCAGCAGTCCGGCGGGGGGGGCGAAGGGCACAGATACGCAGTATTTT.

The chain has TRBV6-5 and TRBJ1-1; D remains unclear. The germline V gene has CDR1 MNHEY and CDR2 SVGAGI. This CDR3 has 11 residues. V was shortened by 9 bases and J by 5 bases, with 10 bases between the two germline ends. The CDR3 reads CASWEVTEAFF. CDR3 in DNA: TGTGCCAGTTGGGAGGTGACTGAAGCTTTCTTT.

This clone was detected a few times. The gene calls are TRBV28 and TRBJ2-3, with 8 bases lining up with TRBD2. With V trimmed by 3 bases and J by 2 bases, 10 bases remained unmatched. The CDR3 contains 17 residues. The germline gives CDR1 MDHEN, CDR2 SYDVKM. CDR3 sequence (DNA): TGTGCCAGCAGTTTCCTCGCCGGGACTAGAAACACAGATACGCAGTATTTT. It yields the protein CASSFLAGTRNTDTQYF.

V gene TRBV10-3 combines with J gene TRBJ1-1; weak D call: TRBD1 (5 bases). V gave up 4 bases and J gave up 5 bases, with 23 bases separating them. The CDR3 is 17 residues long. From germline, CDR1 is ENHRY and CDR2 SYGVKD. The DNA of the CDR3 is TGTGCCATCAGTGGGGCAAGTAACAGGCCCGCGGGGACTGAAGCTTTCTTT. Its translation: CAISGASNRPAGTEAFF.

The chain uses TRBV5-6 and TRBJ2-7, with D perhaps matching TRBD2 (5 bases). V was shortened by 0 bases and J by 2 bases, with 15 bases between the two germline ends. The germline V gene has CDR1 SGHDT and CDR2 YYEEEE. The CDR3 loop spans 16 amino acids. The CDR3 bases are TGTGCCAGCAGCTTGGTGCTGGAGCGGAGGCCCTACGAGCAGTACTTC. Its translation: CASSLVLERRPYEQYF.

The gene calls are TRBV5-1 and TRBJ2-3; 9 bases fit TRBD2. This CDR3 contains 15 residues. CDR1 and CDR2 (germline): SGHRS, YFSETQ. V lost 3 bases and J lost 9; bases outside the gene matches: 11. CDR3 coding DNA: TGCGCCAGCAGCTATAGCGGGGGCCACGGGGAGACGCAGTATTTT. This codes for CASSYSGGHGETQYF.

CDR3 amino acids: CASSPKKNSPLHF. In DNA form, the CDR3 reads TGTGCCAGCTCACCTAAAAAAAATTCACCCCTCCACTTT. This chain joins TRBV18 and TRBJ1-6; D ambiguous. CDR3 length: 13 amino acids. CDR1 is KGHSH, CDR2 LQKENI, per germline. Trimming shortened V by 3 bases and J by 7 bases, and 7 bases separated the two germline ends.

In this sample, this clone turned up once. This chain uses TRBV12-3 or TRBV12-4 with TRBJ2-7, with D perhaps matching TRBD1 (5 bases). This CDR3 spans 13 amino acids. V was clipped by 5 bases and J by 7 bases, with 15 bases between them. CDR3 residues: CASSGLSQGEQYF. The CDR3 nucleotides are TGTGCCAGCAGTGGGCTAAGCCAGGGTGAGCAGTACTTC.

A single count supports this clone. The J gene is TRBJ2-7, the V gene TRBV13, with 7 bases fitting TRBD1. In germline, CDR1 is PRHDT, CDR2 FYEKMQ (reference sequence). The trim removed 7 bases at V and 0 bases at J, leaving 6 bases unmatched. This CDR3 is 14 amino acids long. The DNA of the CDR3 is TGTGCCAGCACCGACAGGGTCAGCTCCTACGAGCAGTACTTC. Its protein product is CASTDRVSSYEQYF.

The rearrangement joins TRBV9 to TRBJ2-1, with TRBD1 as a possible D gene (6 bases). The CDR3 loop spans 15 amino acids. In germline, CDR1 is SGDLS, CDR2 YYNGEE. Between the trimmed V and J ends, which lost 3 bases and 5 bases, there was a span of 15 bases. Here the CDR3 DNA reads TGTGCCAGCAGCGCACAGGGAACCCCCAACAATGAGCAGTTCTTC. Amino acid sequence: CASSAQGTPNNEQFF.